This TCR beta chain originates from a study of CD8 T cells in ankylosing spondylitis. Each CDR3 protein is one row after TCRdb ran MiXCR on the 5' RACE reads. In the table there are roughly 120,000 distinct CDR3 sequences, roughly an eighth of which are singletons. This clonotype appeared a few times. Germline V gene sequence: CDR1 SGHDT, CDR2 YYEEEE. The ends were cut back, 0 bases at V and 7 bases at J, with 11 bases in the middle. The CDR3 has 14 amino acids. The sequence derives from a female donor with ankylosing spondylitis or in good health (not recorded which). Material: blood, either unsorted or a sorted T cell fraction (not recorded which). J is TRBJ2-1 and V is TRBV5-6, with D possibly being TRBD1 (6 bases). CDR3 residues: CASSLDWTANEQFF. The CDR3 DNA reads as TGTGCCAGCAGCTTGGACTGGACAGCGAATGAGCAGTTCTTC. The complete variable domain, with remaining parts taken from reference TRBV5-6 and TRBJ2-1, reads DAGVTQSPTHLIKTRGQQVTLRCSPKSGHDTVSWYQQALGQGPQFIFQYYEEEERQRGNFPDRFSGHQFPNYSSELNVNALLLGDSALYLCASSLDWTANEQFFGPGTRLTVL.